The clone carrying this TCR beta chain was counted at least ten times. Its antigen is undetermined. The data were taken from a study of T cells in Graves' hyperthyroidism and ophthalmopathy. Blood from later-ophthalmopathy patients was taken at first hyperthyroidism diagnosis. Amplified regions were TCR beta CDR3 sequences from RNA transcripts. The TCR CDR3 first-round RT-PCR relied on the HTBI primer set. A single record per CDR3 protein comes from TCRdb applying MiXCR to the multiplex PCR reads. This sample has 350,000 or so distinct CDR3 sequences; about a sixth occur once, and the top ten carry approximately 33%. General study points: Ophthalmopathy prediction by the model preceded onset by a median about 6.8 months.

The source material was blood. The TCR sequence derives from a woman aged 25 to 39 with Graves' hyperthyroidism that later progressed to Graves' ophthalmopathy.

CDR3 protein: CASSSSGTGYNEQFF. The CDR3 nucleotides are TGTGCCAGCAGCTCCTCCGGGACAGGTTACAATGAGCAGTTCTTC. This chain joins TRBV7-9 and TRBJ2-1, with 8 bases fitting TRBD1. This CDR3 spans 15 amino acids. J gave up 4 bases and V 4 bases, and 6 bases lay outside the gene matches. The germline gives CDR1 SEHNR, CDR2 FQNEAQ (reference sequence).